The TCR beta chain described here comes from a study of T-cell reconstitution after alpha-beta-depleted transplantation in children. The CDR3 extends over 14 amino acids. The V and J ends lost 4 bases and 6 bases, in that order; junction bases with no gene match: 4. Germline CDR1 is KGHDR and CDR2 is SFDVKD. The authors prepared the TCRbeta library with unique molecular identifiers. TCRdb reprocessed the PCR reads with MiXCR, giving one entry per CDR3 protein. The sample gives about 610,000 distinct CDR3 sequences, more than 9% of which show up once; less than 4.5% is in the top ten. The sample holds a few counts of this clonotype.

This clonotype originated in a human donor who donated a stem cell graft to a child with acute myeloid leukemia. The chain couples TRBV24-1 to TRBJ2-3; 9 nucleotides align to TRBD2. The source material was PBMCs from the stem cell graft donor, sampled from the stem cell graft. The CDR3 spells CATSEGTSRDTQYF. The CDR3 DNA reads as TGTGCCACCAGTGAAGGGACTAGCAGGGATACGCAGTATTTT.